This TCR beta chain was observed in a study of cytomegalovirus exposure and HLA in healthy donors. Overall study context: Sequencing of approximately 190 million T cells in an earlier analysis found 100 million to 140 million unique TCR beta sequences.

Regarding the study as a whole: Among TCR sequences, most were rare, though some public TCRs appeared in many donors.

The PCR made use of 60 Vbeta and 13 Jbeta primers. TCRdb keeps only in-frame clones here, not all; method: immunoSEQ multiplex PCR. Of approximately 160,000 clones listed, 77% were seen once; the top ten hold over 2.5%. The germline CDR1 and CDR2 sequences are MNHEY and SVGAGI. The CDR3 spans 15 residues. V was trimmed by 0 bases and J by 2 bases, leaving 11 bases between them. Of note for this clone: What it recognizes is unknown.

This chain connects TRBV6-5 to TRBJ2-7, with D maybe TRBD2 (6 bases). Sequencing was performed on PBMCs. The clonotype originates from a woman aged 40 to 49 in good health and CMV-seropositive. CDR3 in DNA: TGTGCCAGCAGTTACTCTAGCGGAAGTGCCTACGAGCAGTACTTC. As protein: CASSYSSGSAYEQYF.